This T cell receptor (beta chain) was captured by sequencing in a study of cytomegalovirus exposure and HLA in healthy donors. General study results and limits: There was a cluster of highly shared sequence variants that was likely a sequencing artifact. The study assumed roughly uniform donor sequencing depth for presence/absence analyses.

Turning to this clone: The antigen remains unidentified.

The PCR made use of 60 Vbeta and 13 Jbeta primers. Sequencing was performed with immunoSEQ multiplex PCR; in TCRdb, only in-frame clones are kept and a portion is missing. The sample has around 200,000 clones, 86% seen once; the top ten hold around 0.3%. V trimming: 3 bases; J trimming: 7 bases; junction bases outside the gene matches: 4. Germline V gene data show CDR1 as MDHEN and CDR2 as SYDVKM. The CDR3 totals 13 residues. Sequenced material: PBMCs. The chain employs TRBV28 and TRBJ2-3; the match to TRBD2 covers 7 bases. The sequence was collected from a young woman in good health and CMV-seronegative. The CDR3 DNA follows: TGTGCCAGCAGTTTGGTGGGGGGGAATACGCAGTATTTT. Translation: CASSLVGGNTQYF. Full variable domain (outside the CDR3, taken from reference TRBV28 and TRBJ2-3): DVKVTQSSRYLVKRTGEKVFLECVQDMDHENMFWYRQDPGLGLRLIYFSYDVKMKEKGDIPEGYSVSREKKERFSLILESASTNQTSMYLCASSLVGGNTQYFGPGTRLTVL.